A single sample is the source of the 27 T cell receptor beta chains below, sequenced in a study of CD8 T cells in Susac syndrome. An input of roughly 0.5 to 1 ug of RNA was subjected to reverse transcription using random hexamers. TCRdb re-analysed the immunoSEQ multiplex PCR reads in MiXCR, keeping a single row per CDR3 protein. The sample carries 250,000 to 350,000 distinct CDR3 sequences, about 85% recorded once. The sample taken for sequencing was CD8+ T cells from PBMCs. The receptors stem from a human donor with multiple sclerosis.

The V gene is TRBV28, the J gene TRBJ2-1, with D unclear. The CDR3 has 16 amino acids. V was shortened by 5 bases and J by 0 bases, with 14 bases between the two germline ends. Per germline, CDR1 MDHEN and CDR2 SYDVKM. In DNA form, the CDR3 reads TGTGCCAGCAGTCGATCCTTTTCGAGCTCCTACAATGAGCAGTTCTTC. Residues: CASSRSFSSSYNEQFF.

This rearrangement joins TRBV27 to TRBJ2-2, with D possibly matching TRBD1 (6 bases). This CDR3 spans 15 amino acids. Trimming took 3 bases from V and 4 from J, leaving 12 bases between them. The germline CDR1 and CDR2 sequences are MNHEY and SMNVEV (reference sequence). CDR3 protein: CASSFVQGGTGELFF. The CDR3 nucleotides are TGTGCCAGCAGTTTTGTACAGGGCGGCACCGGGGAGCTGTTTTTT.

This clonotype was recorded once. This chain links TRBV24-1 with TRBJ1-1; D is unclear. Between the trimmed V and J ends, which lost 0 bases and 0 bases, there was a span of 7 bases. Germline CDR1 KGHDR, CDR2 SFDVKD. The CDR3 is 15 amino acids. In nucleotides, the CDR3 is TGTGCCACCAGTGATTTGGACGGTTTGAACACTGAAGCTTTCTTT. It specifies CATSDLDGLNTEAFF.

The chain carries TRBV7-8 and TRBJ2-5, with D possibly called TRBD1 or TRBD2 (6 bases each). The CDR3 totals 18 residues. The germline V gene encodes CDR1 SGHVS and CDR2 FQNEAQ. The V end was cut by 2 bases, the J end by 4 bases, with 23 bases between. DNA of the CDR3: TGTGCCAGCAGCTTATTGCCCGGGGGCCAGCTTTTCCTAGAGACCCAGTACTTC. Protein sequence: CASSLLPGGQLFLETQYF.

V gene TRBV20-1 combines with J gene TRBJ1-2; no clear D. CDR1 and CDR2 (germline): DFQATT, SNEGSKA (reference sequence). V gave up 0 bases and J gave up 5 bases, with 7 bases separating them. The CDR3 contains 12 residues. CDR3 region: CSARERQYGYTF. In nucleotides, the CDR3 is TGCAGTGCTAGAGAGCGGCAATATGGCTACACCTTC.

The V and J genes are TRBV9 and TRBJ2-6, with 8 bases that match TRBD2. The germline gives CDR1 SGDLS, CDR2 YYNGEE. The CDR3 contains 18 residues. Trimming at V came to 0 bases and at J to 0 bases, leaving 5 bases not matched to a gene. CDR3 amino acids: CASSVVPREDSGANVLTF. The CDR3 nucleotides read TGTGCCAGCAGCGTAGTCCCGCGGGAGGACTCTGGGGCCAACGTCCTGACTTTC.

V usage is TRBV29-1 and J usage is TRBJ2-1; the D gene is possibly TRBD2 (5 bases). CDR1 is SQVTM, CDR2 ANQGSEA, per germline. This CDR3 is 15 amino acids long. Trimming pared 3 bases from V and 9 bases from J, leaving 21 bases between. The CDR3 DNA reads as TGCAGCGTTGAGGAACGAGGGTTGGACCGCGGTGAGCAGTTCTTC. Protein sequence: CSVEERGLDRGEQFF.

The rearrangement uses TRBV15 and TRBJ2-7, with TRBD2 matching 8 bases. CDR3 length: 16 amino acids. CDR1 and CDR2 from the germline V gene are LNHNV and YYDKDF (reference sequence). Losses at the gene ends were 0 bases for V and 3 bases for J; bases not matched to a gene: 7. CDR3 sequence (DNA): TGTGCCACCAGCAGAGATCTGGGACTAGGGGACTACGAGCAGTACTTC. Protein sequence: CATSRDLGLGDYEQYF.

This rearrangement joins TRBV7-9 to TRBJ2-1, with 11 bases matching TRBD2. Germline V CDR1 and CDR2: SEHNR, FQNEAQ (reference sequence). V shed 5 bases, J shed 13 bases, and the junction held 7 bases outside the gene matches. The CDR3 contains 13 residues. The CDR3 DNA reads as TGTGCCAGCAGCATCGGACTAGCGGGTACTCAGTTCTTC. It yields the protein CASSIGLAGTQFF.

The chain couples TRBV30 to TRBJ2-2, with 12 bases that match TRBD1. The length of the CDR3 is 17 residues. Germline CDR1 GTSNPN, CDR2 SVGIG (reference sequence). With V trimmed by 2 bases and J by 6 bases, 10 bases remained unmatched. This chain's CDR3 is CAWSTYPGQGAAGELFF. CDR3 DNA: TGTGCCTGGAGTACCTATCCGGGACAGGGGGCCGCCGGGGAGCTGTTTTTT.

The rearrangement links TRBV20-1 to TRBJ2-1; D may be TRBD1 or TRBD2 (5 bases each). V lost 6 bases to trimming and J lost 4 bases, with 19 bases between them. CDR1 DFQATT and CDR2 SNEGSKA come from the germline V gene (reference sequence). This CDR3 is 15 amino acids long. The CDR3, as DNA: TGCAGTGCCCCGGAGTTGGGGGAGTATTACAATGAGCAGTTCTTC. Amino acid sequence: CSAPELGEYYNEQFF.

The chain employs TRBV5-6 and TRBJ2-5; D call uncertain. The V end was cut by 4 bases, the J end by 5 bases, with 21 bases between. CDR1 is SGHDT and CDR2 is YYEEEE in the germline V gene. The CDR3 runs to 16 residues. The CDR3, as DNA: TGTGCCAGCAGCGATAAATCCTTAGAAGGGTGGGAGACCCAGTACTTC. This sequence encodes CASSDKSLEGWETQYF.

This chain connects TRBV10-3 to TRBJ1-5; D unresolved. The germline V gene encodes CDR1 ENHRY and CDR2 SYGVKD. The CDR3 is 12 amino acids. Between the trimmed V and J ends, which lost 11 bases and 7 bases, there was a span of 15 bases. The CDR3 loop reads CAVRQEHQPQHF. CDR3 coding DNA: TGTGCCGTCCGCCAGGAGCACCAGCCCCAGCATTTT.

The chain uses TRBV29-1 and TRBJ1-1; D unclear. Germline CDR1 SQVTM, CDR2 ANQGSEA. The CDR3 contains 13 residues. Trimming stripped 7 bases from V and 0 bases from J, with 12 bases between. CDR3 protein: CSGLDEMNTEAFF. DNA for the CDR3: TGCAGCGGACTCGACGAGATGAACACTGAAGCTTTCTTT.

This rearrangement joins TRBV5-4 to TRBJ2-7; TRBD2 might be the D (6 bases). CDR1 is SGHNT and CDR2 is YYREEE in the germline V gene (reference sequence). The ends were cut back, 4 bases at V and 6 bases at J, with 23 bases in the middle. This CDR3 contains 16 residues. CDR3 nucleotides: TGTGCCAGCAGCAACAAGGACTATGAAGGAGCCGTCGAGCAGTACTTC. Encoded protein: CASSNKDYEGAVEQYF. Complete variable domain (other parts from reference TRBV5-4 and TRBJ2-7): ETGVTQSPTHLIKTRGQQVTLRCSSQSGHNTVSWYQQALGQGPQFIFQYYREEENGRGNFPPRFSGLQFPNYSSELNVNALELDDSALYLCASSNKDYEGAVEQYFGPGTRLTVT.

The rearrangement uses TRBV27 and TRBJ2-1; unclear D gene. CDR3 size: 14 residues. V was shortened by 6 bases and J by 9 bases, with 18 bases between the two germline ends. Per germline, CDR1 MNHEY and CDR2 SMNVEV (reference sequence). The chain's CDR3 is CASSLRVPDGEQFF. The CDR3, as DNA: TGTGCCAGCAGCCTAAGGGTCCCGGACGGTGAGCAGTTCTTC.

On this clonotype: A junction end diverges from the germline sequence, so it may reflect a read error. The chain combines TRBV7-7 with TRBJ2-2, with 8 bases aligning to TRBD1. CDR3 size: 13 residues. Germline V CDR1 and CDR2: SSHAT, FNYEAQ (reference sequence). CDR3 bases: TGTGCTAGCAGCCCCGGACAGGGCCGGGAGCTGTTTTTT. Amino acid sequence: CASSPGQGRELFF.

This chain's CDR3 is CASSKALSTQINPAEQFF. CDR3 nucleotides: TGTGCCAGCAGCAAAGCGCTTTCCACCCAAATCAATCCCGCTGAGCAGTTCTTC. The gene calls are TRBV21-1 and TRBJ2-1; the tabulated D call, TRBD2, remains unverified against the DNA. TRBV21-1 represents a pseudogene. This CDR3 has 18 amino acids.

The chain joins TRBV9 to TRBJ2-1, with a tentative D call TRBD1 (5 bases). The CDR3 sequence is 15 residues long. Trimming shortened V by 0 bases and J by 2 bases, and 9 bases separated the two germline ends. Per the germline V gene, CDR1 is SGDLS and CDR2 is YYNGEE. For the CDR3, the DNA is TGTGCCAGCAGCGTAGTGTGGGGCGCCTACAATGAGCAGTTCTTC. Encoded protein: CASSVVWGAYNEQFF.

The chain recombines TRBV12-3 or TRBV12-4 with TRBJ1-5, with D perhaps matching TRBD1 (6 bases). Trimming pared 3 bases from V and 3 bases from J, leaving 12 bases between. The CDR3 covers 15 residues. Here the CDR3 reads CASSFRGSINQPQHF. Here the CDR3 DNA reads TGTGCCAGCAGTTTCAGGGGAAGTATCAATCAGCCCCAGCATTTT.

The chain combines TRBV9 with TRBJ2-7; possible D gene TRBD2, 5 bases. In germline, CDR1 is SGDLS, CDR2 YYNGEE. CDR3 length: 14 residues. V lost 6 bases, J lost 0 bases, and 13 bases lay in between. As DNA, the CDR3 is TGTGCCAGCAACCGGGGTACACCCTCCTACGAGCAGTACTTC. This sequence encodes CASNRGTPSYEQYF.

DNA of the CDR3: TGTGCCAGCAGTGTAGGGACAGGGGCGCCCTACGAGCAGTACTTC. The encoded protein is CASSVGTGAPYEQYF. This chain links TRBV6-1 with TRBJ2-7, with 10 bases lining up with TRBD1. Germline trimming cut 4 bases from V and 2 bases from J; bases unmatched to any gene: 5. Looked up from germline, CDR1 is MNHNS and CDR2 is SASEGT. The CDR3 runs to 15 residues.

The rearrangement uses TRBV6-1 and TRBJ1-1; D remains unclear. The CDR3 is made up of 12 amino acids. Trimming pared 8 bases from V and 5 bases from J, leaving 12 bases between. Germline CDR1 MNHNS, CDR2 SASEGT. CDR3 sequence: CASLKRGTEAFF. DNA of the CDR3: TGTGCCAGCCTAAAGCGAGGGACTGAAGCTTTCTTT.

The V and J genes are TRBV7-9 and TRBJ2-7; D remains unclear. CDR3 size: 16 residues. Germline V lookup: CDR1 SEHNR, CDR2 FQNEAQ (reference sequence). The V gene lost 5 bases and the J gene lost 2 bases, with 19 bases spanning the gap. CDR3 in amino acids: CASSAATPGPTYEQYF. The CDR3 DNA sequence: TGTGCCAGCAGCGCCGCGACGCCTGGGCCCACCTACGAGCAGTACTTC.

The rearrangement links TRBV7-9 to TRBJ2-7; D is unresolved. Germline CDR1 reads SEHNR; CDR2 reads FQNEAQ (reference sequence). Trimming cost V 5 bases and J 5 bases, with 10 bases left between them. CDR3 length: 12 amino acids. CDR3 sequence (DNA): TGTGCCAGCAGCGCACGGTGGGACGAGCAGTACTTC. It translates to CASSARWDEQYF.

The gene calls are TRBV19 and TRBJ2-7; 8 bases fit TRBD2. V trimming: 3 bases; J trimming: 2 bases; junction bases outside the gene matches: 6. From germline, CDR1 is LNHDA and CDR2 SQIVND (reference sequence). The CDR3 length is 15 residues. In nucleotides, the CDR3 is TGTGCCAGTAGTATGACGGGACTAGTTACCTACGAGCAGTACTTC. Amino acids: CASSMTGLVTYEQYF.

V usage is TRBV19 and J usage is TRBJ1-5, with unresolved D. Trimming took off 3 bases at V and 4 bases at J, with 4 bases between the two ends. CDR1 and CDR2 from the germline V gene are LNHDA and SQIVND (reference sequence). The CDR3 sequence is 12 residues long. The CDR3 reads CASSIGNQPQHF. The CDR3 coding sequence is TGTGCCAGTAGTATCGGTAATCAGCCCCAGCATTTT.